Shown below are 11 T cell receptor beta chains from a single sample sequenced in a study of OX40 agonist ivuxolimab in advanced cancers. Library construction relied on the immunoSEQ multiplex PCR assay. TCRdb's version of the immuneACCESS table is confined to in-frame rearrangements and falls short of the full clone set. An unresolved V gene accounts for under half of the shortfall where checked; the remainder is of unknown origin. This sample has around 86,000 clones in its table, and roughly 90% of those were observed once. The ten largest clones capture approximately 0.4% of the sample. The sample here was CD4+ or CD8+ T cells sorted from blood, taken in a trial of the OX40 agonist ivuxolimab. The receptor set was obtained from an adult with an advanced solid tumor such as melanoma, head and neck, liver or kidney cancer.

The J gene is TRBJ1-1, the V gene TRBV7-9; D uncertain. The CDR3 has 14 residues. V was shortened by 4 bases and J by 1 base, with 10 bases between the two germline ends. From germline, CDR1 is SEHNR and CDR2 FQNEAQ (reference sequence). Here the CDR3 DNA reads TGTGCCAGCAGCTCCAGGACGGGGAACACTGAAGCTTTCTTT. Protein sequence: CASSSRTGNTEAFF.

The chain joins TRBV14 to TRBJ2-3, with D unclear. The V end was cut by 5 bases, the J end by 6 bases, with 9 bases between. This CDR3 has 12 amino acids. The germline gives CDR1 SGHDN, CDR2 FVKESK. In DNA, the CDR3 is TGTGCCAGCAGCATAGTTGCGGATACGCAGTATTTT. This sequence encodes CASSIVADTQYF.

The chain joins TRBV9 to TRBJ2-2, with 12 bases aligning to TRBD2. CDR1 is SGDLS, CDR2 YYNGEE, per germline. With V trimmed by 4 bases and J by 3 bases, 7 bases remained unmatched. The CDR3 has 17 residues. CDR3: CASSKRLAGVDTGELFF. In DNA, the CDR3 is TGTGCCAGCAGCAAACGACTAGCGGGAGTAGACACCGGGGAGCTGTTTTTT.

This chain uses TRBV4-2 with TRBJ2-1; 8 bases align to TRBD2. The CDR3 loop spans 17 amino acids. J lost 0 bases, V lost 1 base, and 5 bases had no gene match. Germline CDR1 is LGHNA and CDR2 is YNFKEQ. CDR3 bases: TGTGCCAGCAGCCAAGCCGGGACTAGAAGCTCCTACAATGAGCAGTTCTTC. Its translation is CASSQAGTRSSYNEQFF.

V usage is TRBV27 and J usage is TRBJ2-3; 9 nucleotides line up with TRBD2. The CDR3 is 15 amino acids. Trimming at V came to 2 bases and at J to 0 bases, leaving 0 bases not matched to a gene. Per the germline V gene, CDR1 is MNHEY and CDR2 is SMNVEV (reference sequence). CDR3 residues: CASSLLAGSTDTQYF. In DNA, the CDR3 is TGTGCCAGCAGTTTACTAGCGGGGAGCACAGATACGCAGTATTTT.

The genes are TRBV4-1 and TRBJ2-1, with no clear D. The CDR3 runs 13 residues. Between the trimmed V and J ends, which lost 6 bases and 7 bases, there was a span of 13 bases. The V gene's germline CDR1 is MGHRA and CDR2 YSYEKL. The CDR3 protein is CASRKKSTNEQFF. CDR3 coding DNA: TGCGCCAGCAGAAAAAAAAGTACAAATGAGCAGTTCTTC.

The V gene is TRBV5-8, the J gene TRBJ2-1, with TRBD2 matching over 10 bases. The germline V gene has CDR1 SGHTS and CDR2 YDEGEE. With 0 bases clipped from V and 0 bases from J, the junction kept 3 bases outside the gene matches. The CDR3 loop spans 17 amino acids. This CDR3 reads CASSLELAGISYNEQFF. The CDR3 DNA reads as TGTGCCAGCAGCTTGGAACTAGCGGGAATCTCCTACAATGAGCAGTTCTTC.

This chain links TRBV14 with TRBJ1-1; perhaps TRBD1 as D (6 bases). V lost 3 bases and J 3 bases, leaving 8 bases between the germline ends. The CDR3 runs to 13 residues. In germline, CDR1 is SGHDN, CDR2 FVKESK. The CDR3: CASSQQGYTEAFF. The CDR3 region has the DNA TGTGCCAGCAGCCAGCAGGGGTACACTGAAGCTTTCTTT.

The genes are TRBV19 and TRBJ1-5; D is possibly TRBD1 (5 bases). V was cut by 7 bases and J by 3 bases, with 13 bases left in between. Looked up from germline, CDR1 is LNHDA and CDR2 is SQIVND (reference sequence). CDR3 length equals 14 residues. CDR3 amino acids: CASTLGQYNQPQHF. CDR3 bases: TGTGCCAGTACCCTGGGGCAATACAATCAGCCCCAGCATTTT.

This clone was seen more than once but under ten times. The V and J genes are TRBV2 and TRBJ2-5, with TRBD2 identical over 12 bases. V dropped 8 bases and J dropped 4; count of bases not matched to a gene: 11. This CDR3 is 16 amino acids long. The germline V gene has CDR1 SNHLY and CDR2 FYNNEI. CDR3 nucleotides: TGTGCCAGCGGGGTGACTAGCGGGAGTGGGGGAGAGACCCAGTACTTC. Translation gives CASGVTSGSGGETQYF.

V and J are TRBV30 and TRBJ1-3; no reliable D call. Per the germline V gene, CDR1 is GTSNPN and CDR2 is SVGIG (reference sequence). V was clipped by 2 bases and J by 4 bases, with 3 bases between them. The CDR3 has 11 amino acids. Here the CDR3 reads CAWSNGNTIYF. CDR3 nucleotide sequence: TGTGCCTGGAGTAACGGAAACACCATATATTTT.